This T cell receptor beta chain was documented in a study of blood T cell repertoires in COVID-19 (TCRdb year 2020). Study-level background: The collaborator samples originated in the United States, Italy and Spain and spanned the acute and convalescent phases of COVID-19. The material from the prospective study consisted of cDNA or gDNA derived from T cells, B-cell-depleted T cells, or PBMCs. Deeply sampled blood TCRbeta repertoires from subjects exposed to, actively infected with, or recovered from COVID-19 were included in the dataset. The repertoires were made available in a free public database intended to serve as a resource for research on the immune response to SARS-CoV-2. Samples came from the ongoing ImmuneRACE study (first 160 participants) plus 1,254 subjects from 6 global collaborators. Nearly every sample came with metadata listing a de-identified subject ID, COVID-19 status, age in years and sex. Where available, HLA class I and class II types were taken from metadata supplied by the sample provider and were not determined by assay-based typing. General findings and caveats noted by the study authors: Clinical and demographic metadata were provided uncurated, with the amount varying by source and participant.

A remark on this clone: Its target antigen remains unknown. No much larger clonotype is one base removed from it; base qualities were not supplied.

TCRbeta CDR3 regions were amplified from genomic DNA using the immunoSEQ Assay, a bias-controlled multiplex PCR. The paper's data handling went like this. Within the assay, amplification of reference gene primers was used to estimate how many nucleated cells each sample contained. To quantify the absolute abundance of each unique TCRbeta CDR3 rearrangement, sequence reads were collapsed and filtered. For each sample, productive Simpson clonality was calculated by taking the square root of Simpson's diversity index across productive rearrangements. Sourced from immuneACCESS, this table was stored by TCRdb with only in-frame sequences that have V and J called. A share of the clones is absent; for the studies checked, an unresolved V gene accounts for under half, and the remainder has no known explanation. V, J and clone size derive from that table, while D and trimming were established from the DNA sequence. Present in this sample are 250,000 to 350,000 clones, approximately 88% of which were seen just once. The top ten hold over 1.1% of the sample.

At one collaborating source in Seattle, patients were enrolled during active infection and were followed longitudinally through the course of disease. The collaborating institutions used their own protocols to collect whole blood in K2EDTA tubes. For TCRbeta analysis, collaborator samples were shipped as frozen whole blood, as isolated PBMCs, or as DNA extracted from either sample type. Material: peripheral blood. This clonotype was obtained from a human donor with COVID-19, enrolled during active disease. The donor label of this sample is uncertain.

This receptor has the CDR3 CASRSGEAFF. The base sequence is TGTGCCAGTAGGAGCGGTGAAGCTTTCTTT. The chain joins TRBV19 to TRBJ1-1, with the D gene call left open. The CDR3 measures 10 amino acids from cysteine to phenylalanine. Only the CDR3 portion is preserved as DNA: 30 bases, with reading frame beginning at the first base. As encoded in the germline V gene (reference sequence), CDR1 is LNHDA while CDR2 is SQIVND. Deletion took 6 bases off V and 7 bases off J, with a span of 6 bases between the germline ends.